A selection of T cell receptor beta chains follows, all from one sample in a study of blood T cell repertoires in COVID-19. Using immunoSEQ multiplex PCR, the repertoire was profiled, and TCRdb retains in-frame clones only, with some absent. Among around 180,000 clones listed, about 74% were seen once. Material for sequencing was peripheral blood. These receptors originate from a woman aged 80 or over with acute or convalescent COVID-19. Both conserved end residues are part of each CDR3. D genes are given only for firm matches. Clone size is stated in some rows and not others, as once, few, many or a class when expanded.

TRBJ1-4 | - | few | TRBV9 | TGTGCCAGCAGCGTAGACCTGGGCTCCGAAAAACTGTTTTTT | CASSVDLGSEKLFF
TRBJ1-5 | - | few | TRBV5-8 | TGTGCCAGCAGCTTGGCCACAGTGTCCGATAGCAATCAGCCCCAGCATTTT | CASSLATVSDSNQPQHF
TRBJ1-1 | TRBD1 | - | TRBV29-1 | TGCAGCGTTGCGACAGGGGGCACTGAAGCTTTCTTT | CSVATGGTEAFF
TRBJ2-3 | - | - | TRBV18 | TGTGCCAGCTCACCACCGTTTGAGCATCGGAGCACAGATACGCAGTATTTT | CASSPPFEHRSTDTQYF
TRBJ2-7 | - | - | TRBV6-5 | TGTGCCAGCAGTCCCGAGGGTCCCTACGAGCAGTACTTC | CASSPEGPYEQYF
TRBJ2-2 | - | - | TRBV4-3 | TGCGCCAGCAGCCAATCCCAACACCGAGGCAGCCTGAACACCGGGGAGCTGTTTTTT | CASSQSQHRGSLNTGELFF
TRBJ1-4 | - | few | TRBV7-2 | TGTGCCAGCAGGGCGACAGTGACCAATGAAAAACTGTTTTTT | CASRATVTNEKLFF
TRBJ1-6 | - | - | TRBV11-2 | TGTGCCAGCAGCTTAATGTCGACGAGGGCTAATTCACCCCTCCACTTT | CASSLMSTRANSPLHF
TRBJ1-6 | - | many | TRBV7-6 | TGTGCCAGCAGCCAAGACAGTATCAATTCACCCCTCCACTTT | CASSQDSINSPLHF
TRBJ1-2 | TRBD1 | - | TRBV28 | TGTGCCAGCAGCCAGGGACAGGGCTTGCGCTACACCTTC | CASSQGQGLRYTF
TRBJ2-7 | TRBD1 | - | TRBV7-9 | TGTGCCAGCAGCTCTGACAGGGGGTACGAGCAGTACTTC | CASSSDRGYEQYF
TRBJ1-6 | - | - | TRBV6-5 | TGTGCCAGCAGTTACCTACAGGGTTTTTCACCCCTCCACTTT | CASSYLQGFSPLHF
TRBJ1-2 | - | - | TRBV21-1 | TGTGCCAGCAGCAAAGAAGGAGGGCAGGGGGCCGACCCTAACTATGGCTACACCTTC | CASSKEGGQGADPNYGYTF
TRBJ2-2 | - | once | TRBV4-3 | TGCGCCAGCAGCCAAGATCTGGCTAGCCATACCGCGAACACCGGGGAGCTGTTTTTT | CASSQDLASHTANTGELFF
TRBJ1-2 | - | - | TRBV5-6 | TGTGCCAGCAGCTTGGGGTCCGTGGCCTATGGCTACACCTTC | CASSLGSVAYGYTF
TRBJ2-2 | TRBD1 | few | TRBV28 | TGTGCCAGCAGCCGGCGACAGGGTTTCACCGGGGAGCTGTTTTTT | CASSRRQGFTGELFF
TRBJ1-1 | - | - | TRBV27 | TGTGCCAGCAGTTTATCGCGAGATTCCATGAACACTGAAGCTTTCTTT | CASSLSRDSMNTEAFF
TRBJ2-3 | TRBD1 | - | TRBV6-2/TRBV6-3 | TGTGCCAGCAGCCGGGACAGCCGATTCACAGATACGCAGTATTTT | CASSRDSRFTDTQYF
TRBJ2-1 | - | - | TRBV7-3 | TGTGCCAGCAGCATCAGGGATGTGGATGAGCAGTTCTTC | CASSIRDVDEQFF
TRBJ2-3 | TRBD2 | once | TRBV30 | TGTGCCTGGACTCAACTAGCGGCAGGCACAGATACGCAGTATTTT | CAWTQLAAGTDTQYF
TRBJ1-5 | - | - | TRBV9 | TGTGCCACCGGAAGGACAGGCAATCAGCCCCAGCATTTT | CATGRTGNQPQHF
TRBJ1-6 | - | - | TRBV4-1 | TGCGCCAGCAGCCAAGTCTCTAGGAAATCGAATTCACCCCTCCACTTT | CASSQVSRKSNSPLHF
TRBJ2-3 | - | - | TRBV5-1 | TGCGCCAGCAGCTTGGGGCACGATACGCAGTATTTT | CASSLGHDTQYF
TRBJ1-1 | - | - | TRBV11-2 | TGTGCCAGCAGCTTAGCCGCGGACAGTGAAGCTTTCTTT | CASSLAADSEAFF
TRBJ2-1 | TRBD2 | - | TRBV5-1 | TGCGCCAGCAGCCCCATGGGGACTAGCATAAATGAGCAGTTCTTC | CASSPMGTSINEQFF
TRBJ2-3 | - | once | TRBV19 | TGTGCCACCAGCCCAATCGGGGGACTTTTCACAGATACGCAGTATTTT | CATSPIGGLFTDTQYF
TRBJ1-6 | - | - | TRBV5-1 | TGCGCCACCCGACAGATAGATAATTCACCCCTCCACTTT | CATRQIDNSPLHF
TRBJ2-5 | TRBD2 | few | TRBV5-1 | TGCGCCAGCAGCTTGGGAGCGGGGGAGACCCAGTACTTC | CASSLGAGETQYF
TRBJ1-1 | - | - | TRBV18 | TGTGCCAGCTCACCAACAGAACGAATTACTGAAGCTTTCTTT | CASSPTERITEAFF